This T cell receptor (beta chain) was obtained from a study of cytotoxic CD8 clonotypes in ibrutinib-treated CLL. The CDR3 sequence is 13 residues long. Unmatched junction bases numbered 5, after V lost 6 bases and J lost 4 bases. Germline V CDR1 and CDR2: MNHEY, SVGAGI. Here immunoSEQ multiplex PCR was the method, and the copy in TCRdb shows in-frame clones only, minus some. The sample holds over 200,000 clones; approximately 70% are singletons and the top ten take around 5.9%. The V and J genes are TRBV6-5 and TRBJ2-7; 8 bases are shared with TRBD1. The material sequenced was PBMCs, taken after 12 months of ibrutinib treatment. This clonotype was obtained from a human donor with chronic lymphocytic leukemia. The CDR3 region is CASRPQGAYEQYF. CDR3 DNA sequence: TGTGCCAGCAGGCCTCAGGGGGCTTACGAGCAGTACTTC.